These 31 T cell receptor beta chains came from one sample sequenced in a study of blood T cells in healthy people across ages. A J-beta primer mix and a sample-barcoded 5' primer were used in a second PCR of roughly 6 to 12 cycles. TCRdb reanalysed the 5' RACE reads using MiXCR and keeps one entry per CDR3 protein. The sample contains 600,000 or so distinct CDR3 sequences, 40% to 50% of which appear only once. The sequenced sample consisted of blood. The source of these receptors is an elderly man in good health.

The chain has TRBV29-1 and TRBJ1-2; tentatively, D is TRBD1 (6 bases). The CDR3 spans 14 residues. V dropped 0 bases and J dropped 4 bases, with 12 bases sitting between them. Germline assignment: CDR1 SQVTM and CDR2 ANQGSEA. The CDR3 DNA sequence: TGCAGCGTTGAAGATCGGGGGCGGATCTATGGCTACACCTTC. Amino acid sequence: CSVEDRGRIYGYTF.

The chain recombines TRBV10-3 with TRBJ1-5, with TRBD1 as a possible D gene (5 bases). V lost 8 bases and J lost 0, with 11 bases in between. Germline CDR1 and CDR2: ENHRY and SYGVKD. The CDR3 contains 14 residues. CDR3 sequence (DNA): TGTGCCATCGCGGGGGACCTTAGCAATCAGCCCCAGCATTTT. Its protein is CAIAGDLSNQPQHF.

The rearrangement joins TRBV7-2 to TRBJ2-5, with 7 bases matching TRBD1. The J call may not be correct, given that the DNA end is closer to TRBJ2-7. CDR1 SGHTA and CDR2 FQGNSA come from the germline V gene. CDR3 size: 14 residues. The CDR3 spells CASSFHRQGYEQYF. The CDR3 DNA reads TGTGCCAGCAGCTTCCATAGACAGGGTTACGAGCAGTACTTC.

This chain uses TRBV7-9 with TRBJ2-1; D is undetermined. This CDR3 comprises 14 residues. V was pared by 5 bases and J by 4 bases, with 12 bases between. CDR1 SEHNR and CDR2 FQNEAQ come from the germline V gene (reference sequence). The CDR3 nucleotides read TGTGCCAGCAGCCATGACACGGTTTACAATGAGCAGTTCTTC. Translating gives CASSHDTVYNEQFF.

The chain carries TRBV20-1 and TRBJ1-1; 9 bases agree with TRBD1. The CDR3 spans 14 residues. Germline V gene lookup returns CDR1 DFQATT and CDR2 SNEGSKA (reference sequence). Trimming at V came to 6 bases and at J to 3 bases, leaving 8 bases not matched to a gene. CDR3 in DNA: TGCAGTGCCCCTACAGGGGGCGGGCACACTGAAGCTTTCTTT. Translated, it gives CSAPTGGGHTEAFF.

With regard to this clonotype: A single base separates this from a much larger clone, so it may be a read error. The CDR3 is CASSDSGSQETQYF. The CDR3 DNA reads TGTGCCAGCAGTGACTCGGGCAGCCAAGAGACCCAGTACTTC. The chain employs TRBV6-6 and TRBJ2-5; D is unclear. The germline gives CDR1 MNHNY, CDR2 SVGAGI (reference sequence). The CDR3 runs to 14 residues.

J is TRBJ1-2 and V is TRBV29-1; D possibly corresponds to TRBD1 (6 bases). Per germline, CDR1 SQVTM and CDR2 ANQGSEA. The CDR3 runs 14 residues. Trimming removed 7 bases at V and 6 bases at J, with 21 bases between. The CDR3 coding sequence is TGCAGCGACGGGAGGGGGAATTCGAATCATGGCTACACCTTC. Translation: CSDGRGNSNHGYTF.

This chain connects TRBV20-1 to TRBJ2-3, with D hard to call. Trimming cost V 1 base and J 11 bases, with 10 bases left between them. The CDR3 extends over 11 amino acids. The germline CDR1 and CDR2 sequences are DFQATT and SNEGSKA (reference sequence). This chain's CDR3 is CSARVVALQYF. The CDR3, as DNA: TGCAGTGCTAGAGTAGTGGCCCTGCAGTATTTT.

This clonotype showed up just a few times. The CDR3 coding sequence is TGCGCCAGCAGCCAAGATGTACATTCAGGGACCGGGGAGCTGTTTTTT. Protein: CASSQDVHSGTGELFF. The chain couples TRBV4-1 to TRBJ2-2; D possibly corresponds to TRBD1 (5 bases). Germline CDR1 reads MGHRA; CDR2 reads YSYEKL. Trimming removed 0 bases from V and 5 bases from J, with 13 bases in between. This CDR3 contains 16 residues.

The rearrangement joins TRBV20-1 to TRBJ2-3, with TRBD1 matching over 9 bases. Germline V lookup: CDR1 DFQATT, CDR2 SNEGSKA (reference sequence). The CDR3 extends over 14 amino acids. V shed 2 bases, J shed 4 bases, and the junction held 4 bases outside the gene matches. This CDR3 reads CSARSGQGSDTQYF. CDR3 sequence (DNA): TGCAGTGCTAGATCGGGACAGGGCTCAGATACGCAGTATTTT.

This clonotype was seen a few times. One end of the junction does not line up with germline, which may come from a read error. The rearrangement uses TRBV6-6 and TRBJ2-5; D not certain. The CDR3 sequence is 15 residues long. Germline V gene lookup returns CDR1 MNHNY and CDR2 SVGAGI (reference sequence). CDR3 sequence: CASSLRASTQETQCF. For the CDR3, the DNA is TGTGCCAGCAGCCTGAGAGCGTCTACCCAAGAGACCCAGTGCTTC.

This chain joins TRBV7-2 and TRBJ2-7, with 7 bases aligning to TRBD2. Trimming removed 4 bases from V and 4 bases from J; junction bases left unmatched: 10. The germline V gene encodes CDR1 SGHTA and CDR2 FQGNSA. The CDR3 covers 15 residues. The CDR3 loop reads CASSSASSGTYEQYF. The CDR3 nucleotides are TGTGCCAGCAGCTCCGCTTCCAGCGGGACTTACGAGCAGTACTTC.

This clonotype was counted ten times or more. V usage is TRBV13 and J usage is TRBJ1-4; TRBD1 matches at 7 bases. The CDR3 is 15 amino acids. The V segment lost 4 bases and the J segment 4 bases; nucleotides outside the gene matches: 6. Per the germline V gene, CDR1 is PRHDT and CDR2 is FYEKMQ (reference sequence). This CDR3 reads CASSSRDRFNEKLFF. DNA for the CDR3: TGTGCCAGCAGCTCTCGGGACAGATTTAATGAAAAACTGTTTTTT.

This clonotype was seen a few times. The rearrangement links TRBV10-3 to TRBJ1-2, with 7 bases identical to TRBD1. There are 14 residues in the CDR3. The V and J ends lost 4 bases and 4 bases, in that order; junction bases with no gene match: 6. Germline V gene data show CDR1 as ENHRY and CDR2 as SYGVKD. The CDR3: CAISADRDTYGYTF. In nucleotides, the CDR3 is TGTGCCATCAGTGCCGACAGGGATACCTATGGCTACACCTTC.

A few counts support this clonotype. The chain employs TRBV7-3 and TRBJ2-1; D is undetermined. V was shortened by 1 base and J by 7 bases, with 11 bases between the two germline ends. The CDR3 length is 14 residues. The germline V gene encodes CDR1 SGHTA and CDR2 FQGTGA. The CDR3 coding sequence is TGTGCCAGCAGCTTAAACTCTAACGGGAATGAGCAGTTCTTC. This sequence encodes CASSLNSNGNEQFF.

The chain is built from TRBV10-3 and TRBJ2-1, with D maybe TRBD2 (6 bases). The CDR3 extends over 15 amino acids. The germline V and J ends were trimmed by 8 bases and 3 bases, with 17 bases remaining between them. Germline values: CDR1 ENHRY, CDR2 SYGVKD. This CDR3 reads CAIRRDDEYYNEQFF. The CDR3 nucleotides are TGTGCCATCCGGCGGGACGACGAATACTACAATGAGCAGTTCTTC.

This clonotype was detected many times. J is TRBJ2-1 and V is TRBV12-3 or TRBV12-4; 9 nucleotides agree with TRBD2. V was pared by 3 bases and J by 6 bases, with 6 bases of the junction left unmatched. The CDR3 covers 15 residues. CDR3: CASSFWAGGLNEQFF. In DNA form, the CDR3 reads TGTGCCAGCAGTTTTTGGGCGGGAGGGCTCAATGAGCAGTTCTTC.

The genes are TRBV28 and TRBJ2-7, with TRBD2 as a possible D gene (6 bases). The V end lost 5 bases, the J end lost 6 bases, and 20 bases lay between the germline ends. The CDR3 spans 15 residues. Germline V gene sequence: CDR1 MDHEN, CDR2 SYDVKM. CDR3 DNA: TGTGCCAGCAGTACCTCCGGGACTCCTCTGGGCGAGCAGTACTTC. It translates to CASSTSGTPLGEQYF. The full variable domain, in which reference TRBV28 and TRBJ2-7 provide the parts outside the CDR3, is DVKVTQSSRYLVKRTGEKVFLECVQDMDHENMFWYRQDPGLGLRLIYFSYDVKMKEKGDIPEGYSVSREKKERFSLILESASTNQTSMYLCASSTSGTPLGEQYFGPGTRLTVT.

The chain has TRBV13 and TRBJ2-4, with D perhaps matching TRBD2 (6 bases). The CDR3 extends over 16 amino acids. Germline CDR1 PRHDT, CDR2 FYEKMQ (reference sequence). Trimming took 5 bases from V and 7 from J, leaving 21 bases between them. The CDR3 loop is CASSPWDGRRGNIQYF. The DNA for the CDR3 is TGTGCCAGCAGCCCCTGGGACGGACGGAGGGGCAACATTCAGTACTTC.

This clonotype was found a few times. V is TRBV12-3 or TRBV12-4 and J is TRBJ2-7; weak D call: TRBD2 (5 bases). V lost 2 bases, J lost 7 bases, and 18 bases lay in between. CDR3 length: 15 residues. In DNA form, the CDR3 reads TGTGCCAGCAGTTTAAATCAGCGGAGCTACAATGAGCAGTACTTC. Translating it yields CASSLNQRSYNEQYF.

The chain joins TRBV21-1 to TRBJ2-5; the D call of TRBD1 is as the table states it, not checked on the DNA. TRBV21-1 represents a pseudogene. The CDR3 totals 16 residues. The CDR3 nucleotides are TGTGCCAGCAGCAAAGCGGGACACCCAAAGGGAGAGACCCAGTACTTC. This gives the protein CASSKAGHPKGETQYF.

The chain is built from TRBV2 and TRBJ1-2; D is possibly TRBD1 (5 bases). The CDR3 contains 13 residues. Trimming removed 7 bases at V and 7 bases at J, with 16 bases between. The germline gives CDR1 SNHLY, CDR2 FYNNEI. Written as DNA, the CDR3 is TGTGCCAGCACAATATCCGGGACCTCTGGCTACACCTTC. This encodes CASTISGTSGYTF.

DNA for the CDR3: TGCAGTGCTCCGGCACAGGGGGCGTACGAGCAGTACTTC. It translates to CSAPAQGAYEQYF. The rearrangement links TRBV20-1 to TRBJ2-7, with 9 nucleotides matching TRBD1. Germline assignment: CDR1 DFQATT and CDR2 SNEGSKA (reference sequence). The CDR3 has 13 amino acids. Unmatched junction bases numbered 6, after V lost 5 bases and J lost 4 bases.

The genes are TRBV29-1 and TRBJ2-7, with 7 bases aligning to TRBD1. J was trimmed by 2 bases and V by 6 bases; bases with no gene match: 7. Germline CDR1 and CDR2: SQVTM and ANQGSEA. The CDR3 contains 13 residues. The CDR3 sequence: CSVVRDSTYEQYF. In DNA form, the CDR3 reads TGCAGCGTCGTCCGGGACAGCACCTACGAGCAGTACTTC.

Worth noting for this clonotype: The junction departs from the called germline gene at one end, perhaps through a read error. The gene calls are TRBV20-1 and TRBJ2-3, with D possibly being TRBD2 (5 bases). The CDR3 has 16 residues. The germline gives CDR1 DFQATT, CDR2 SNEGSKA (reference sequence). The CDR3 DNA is TGCAGTGCCAGAGTGCTCAAAGCGGTCTCGGGAGATACGCAGTATTTT. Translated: CSARVLKAVSGDTQYF.

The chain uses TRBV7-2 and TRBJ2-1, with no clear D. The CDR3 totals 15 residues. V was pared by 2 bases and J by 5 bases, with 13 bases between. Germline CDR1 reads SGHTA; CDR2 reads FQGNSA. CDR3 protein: CASSLLPDPNNEQFF. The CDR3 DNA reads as TGTGCCAGCAGCTTACTACCAGACCCGAACAATGAGCAGTTCTTC. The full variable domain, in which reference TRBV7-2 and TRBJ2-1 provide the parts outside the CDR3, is GAGVSQSPSNKVTEKGKDVELRCDPISGHTALYWYRQSLGQGLEFLIYFQGNSAPDKSGLPSDRFSAERTGGSVSTLTIQRTQQEDSAVYLCASSLLPDPNNEQFFGPGTRLTVL.

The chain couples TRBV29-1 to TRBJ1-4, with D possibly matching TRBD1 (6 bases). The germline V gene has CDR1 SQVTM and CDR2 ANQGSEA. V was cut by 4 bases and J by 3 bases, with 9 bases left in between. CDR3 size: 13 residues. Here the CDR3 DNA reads TGCAGCGTTGGAAAGGGGGCTAATGAAAAACTGTTTTTT. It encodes CSVGKGANEKLFF.

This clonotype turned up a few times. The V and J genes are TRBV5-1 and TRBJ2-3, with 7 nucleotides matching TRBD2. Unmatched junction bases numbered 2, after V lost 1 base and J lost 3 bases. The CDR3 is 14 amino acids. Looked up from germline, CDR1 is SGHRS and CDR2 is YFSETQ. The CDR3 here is CASSLSAGTDTQYF. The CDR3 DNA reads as TGCGCCAGCAGCTTGTCAGCGGGGACAGATACGCAGTATTTT.

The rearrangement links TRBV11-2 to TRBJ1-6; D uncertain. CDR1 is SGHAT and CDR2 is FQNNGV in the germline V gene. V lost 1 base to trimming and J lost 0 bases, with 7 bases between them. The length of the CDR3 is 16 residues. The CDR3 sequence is CASSLVWGSYNSPLHF. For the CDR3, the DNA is TGTGCCAGCAGCTTAGTCTGGGGCTCCTATAATTCACCCCTCCACTTT.

The CDR3 sequence is CASSQNPAGGTRKTQYF. The CDR3, as DNA: TGTGCCAGCAGCCAGAATCCGGCGGGGGGTACTAGGAAGACCCAGTACTTC. The chain recombines TRBV3-1 with TRBJ2-5, with TRBD2 matching over 8 bases. This CDR3 region has 17 residues. CDR1 is LGHDT, CDR2 YNNKEL, per germline (reference sequence). V lost 3 bases, J lost 6 bases, and 15 bases stayed unmatched.

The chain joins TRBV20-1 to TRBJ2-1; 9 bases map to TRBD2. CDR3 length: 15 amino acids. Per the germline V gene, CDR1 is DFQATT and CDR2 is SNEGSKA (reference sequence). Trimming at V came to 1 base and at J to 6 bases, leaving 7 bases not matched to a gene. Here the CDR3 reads CSARVASGVRNEQFF. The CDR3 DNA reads TGCAGTGCTAGAGTAGCTAGCGGGGTCCGCAATGAGCAGTTCTTC.